This T cell receptor beta chain was observed in a study of blood T cells in healthy people across ages. Overall study findings and caveats: A roughly linear fall in TCR beta diversity per million T cells was seen with increasing age.

The use of a sample-barcoded 5' primer and a J-beta primer mix characterized a second PCR of roughly 7 to 11 cycles. Each sample yielded at least 2.5 million CDR3-containing paired-end reads. TCRdb called the 5' RACE reads again in MiXCR, with one record for every CDR3 protein. The sample includes 1.5 million or so distinct CDR3 sequences, approximately 40% of them seen just once. CDR1 is SGHRS, CDR2 YFSETQ, per germline. This CDR3 spans 14 amino acids. As for this clonotype: Its antigen is unidentified. At one end, the junction sequence differs from germline, possibly due to a read error.

The chain uses TRBV5-1 and TRBJ1-4; D gene uncertain. The sequenced sample consisted of blood. The sequence was collected from a woman aged 18-29 years in good health. This CDR3 reads CASSLGQNNGKLFF. The CDR3, as DNA: TGCGCCAGCAGCTTGGGTCAGAATAATGGAAAACTGTTTTTT. The full variable domain, with the rest looked up from reference TRBV5-1 and TRBJ1-4, is KAGVTQTPRYLIKTRGQQVTLSCSPISGHRSVSWYQQTPGQGLQFLFEYFSETQRNKGNFPGRFSGRQFSNSRSEMNVSTLELGDSALYLCASSLGQNNGKLFFGSGTQLSVL.